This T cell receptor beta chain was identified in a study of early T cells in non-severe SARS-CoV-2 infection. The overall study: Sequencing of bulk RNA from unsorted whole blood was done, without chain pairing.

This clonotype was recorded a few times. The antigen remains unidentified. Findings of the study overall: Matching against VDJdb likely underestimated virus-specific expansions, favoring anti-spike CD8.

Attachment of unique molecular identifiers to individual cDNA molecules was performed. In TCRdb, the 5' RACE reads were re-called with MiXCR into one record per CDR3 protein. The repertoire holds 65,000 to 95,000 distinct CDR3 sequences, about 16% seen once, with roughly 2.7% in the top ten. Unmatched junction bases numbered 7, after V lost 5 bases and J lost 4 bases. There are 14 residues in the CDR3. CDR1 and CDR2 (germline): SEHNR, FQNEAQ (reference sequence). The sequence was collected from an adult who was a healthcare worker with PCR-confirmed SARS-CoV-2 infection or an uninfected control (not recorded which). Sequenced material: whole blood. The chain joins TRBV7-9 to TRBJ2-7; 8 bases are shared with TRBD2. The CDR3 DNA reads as TGTGCCAGCAGCCTAACGCGGGGGGCGTACGAGCAGTACTTC. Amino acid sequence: CASSLTRGAYEQYF.